This TCR beta chain came from a study of blood T cells in healthy people across ages (dated by TCRdb to between 2014 and 2017). As for the study more broadly: In model experiments, template switching captured roughly one uniquely barcoded TCR beta cDNA molecule for every two T cells. The donors were split into four age groups: young (average around 16 years), middle-aged (roughly 39), aged (62) and long-lived (more than 80). Using deep sequencing normalized with unique cDNA molecular identifiers, the study measured how TCR beta repertoire diversity changes with age. The study analyzed two additional independent replicas of 1 million unique cDNA reads from the same blood draw for two donors, one aged 18 to 30 and one aged 80 or older. To avoid experimental bias, donors of different ages were distributed randomly across sequencing lanes.

Preparation of the library involved 5' RACE. Reads for this sample came from an Illumina HiSeq 2500. A second PCR of roughly 7 to 11 cycles was performed with a sample-barcoded 5' primer and a J-beta primer mix. Each TCR beta cDNA molecule received a unique molecular identifier from a template-switch 5' adaptor carrying 12 random nucleotides. Each sample yielded at least 3 million CDR3-containing paired-end reads. First-strand cDNA synthesis was performed from all RNA using the Mint cDNA synthesis kit, with priming by a TRBC-specific oligonucleotide. Following uracil-DNA glycosylase treatment, a first 18-cycle PCR with universal primers M1SS and BC2_uni_R was performed on all cDNA. The original methods were these. For normalization, 1 million high-quality reads were randomly selected from each sample, with every read carrying a distinct molecular identifier. Reads sharing molecular identifiers were discarded rather than binned into consensus sequences. MiTCR, with a Q25 quality threshold and the strictest error-elimination algorithm, was used for CDR3 identification, clonotype clustering and error correction. A nonparametric unseen species model with Euler transformation was used to estimate lower-bound total TCR beta diversity. In-frame beta chains were kept once TCRdb had trimmed the public reads at Q25 with fastp and called clones with MiXCR. Records with the same CDR3 protein are collapsed into one entry carrying the most frequent genes and DNA. These V and J calls derive from TCRdb rather than the authors' analysis. Present in this sample are approximately 800,000 distinct CDR3 sequences, about 53% of which were seen just once. Clones ranked in the top ten supply roughly 40% of the sample.

Points on this clonotype: Its antigen specificity is not known. The record has no base qualities; no much larger clone is one base away.

The donors were roughly 39 Caucasian individuals from Russia, aged roughly 6 to 100 years, who were systemically healthy. About 9.8 milliliters of peripheral blood were drawn from each donor into EDTA-treated Vacutainer tubes. Ficoll-Paque density-gradient centrifugation was used to isolate PBMCs, with at least 7 million per sample. Total RNA, at least 6 micrograms per sample, was extracted from PBMCs with Trizol reagent. For every donor, an aliquot of PBMCs went through flow cytometry to measure the percentages of naive CD45RAhigh/CD27high T cells. The CDR3 starts with the cysteine, ends with the phenylalanine, and has 15 residues. The CDR3 DNA has 45 bases and is translated from base 1. Compared with germline, V lacks 3 bases and J lacks 4 bases; bases without a gene match: 7. Via the germline V gene (reference sequence), CDR1 is DFQATT and CDR2 SNEGSKA. Study-level results and caveats: Estimates of total diversity based on one million sequenced T cells were regarded as lower bounds and as underestimates. There was a strong correlation between observed TCR beta diversity and the percentage of naive T cells measured by flow cytometry. Compared with the aged group, the long-lived group had more naive CD4+ T cells, fewer expanded clones and increased TCR diversity, suggesting age selection. Donor CMV infection status was unknown, potentially confounding age-related changes in expanded clonotypes. As age increased, observed TCR beta diversity per million T cells dropped in a roughly linear way, and a significant reduction was already evident by age around 41. Bulk unsorted PBMC profiling prevented conclusive comparison of naive and antigen-experienced compartments.

The rearrangement combines TRBV20-1 with TRBJ1-2; TRBD1 aligns with 11 central bases. The sequence came from a man older than 75 in good health. The sequencing sample was made of blood. Here is the DNA: TGCAGTGCTAGTAGGGGACAGGGGGATGGCTATGGCTACACCTTC. Its protein product is CSASRGQGDGYGYTF.